This TCR beta chain is drawn from a study of OX40 agonist ivuxolimab in advanced cancers. On the study more broadly: Ivuxolimab is a fully human IgG2 antibody that activates OX40 (CD134). Broader study findings: Within 6 weeks, CD4+ and CD8+ blood T cells expanded clonally at 0.1 to 3.0 mg/kg. Part of the nonresponder group also had normalized T-cell clonal expansion that was low. Relative to CD4+ cells, CD8+ T cells on average had more expanded clones.

The CDR3 consists of 14 residues. Germline CDR1 reads SGHNT; CDR2 reads YYREEE (reference sequence). The protocol was immunoSEQ multiplex PCR, while the TCRdb copy is restricted to in-frame clones and leaves out a portion. Of around 40,000 clones in the sample, 70% to 90% were seen once. Turning to this clone: The antigen remains unidentified. One junction end disagrees with the germline gene, perhaps due to a read error.

The rearrangement joins TRBV5-4 to TRBJ2-2; D is unclear. The sequence derives from an adult with an advanced solid tumor such as melanoma, head and neck, liver or kidney cancer. The material was CD4+ or CD8+ T cells sorted from blood, obtained in a trial of the OX40 agonist ivuxolimab. Written as DNA, the CDR3 is TGTGCCAGTAGCTTGGTCAAGAACACCGGGGAGCTGTTTTTT. This gives the protein CASSLVKNTGELFF. The whole variable domain, filled in from reference TRBV5-4 and TRBJ2-2, reads ETGVTQSPTHLIKTRGQQVTLRCSSQSGHNTVSWYQQALGQGPQFIFQYYREEENGRGNFPPRFSGLQFPNYSSELNVNALELDDSALYLCASSLVKNTGELFFGEGSRLTVL.